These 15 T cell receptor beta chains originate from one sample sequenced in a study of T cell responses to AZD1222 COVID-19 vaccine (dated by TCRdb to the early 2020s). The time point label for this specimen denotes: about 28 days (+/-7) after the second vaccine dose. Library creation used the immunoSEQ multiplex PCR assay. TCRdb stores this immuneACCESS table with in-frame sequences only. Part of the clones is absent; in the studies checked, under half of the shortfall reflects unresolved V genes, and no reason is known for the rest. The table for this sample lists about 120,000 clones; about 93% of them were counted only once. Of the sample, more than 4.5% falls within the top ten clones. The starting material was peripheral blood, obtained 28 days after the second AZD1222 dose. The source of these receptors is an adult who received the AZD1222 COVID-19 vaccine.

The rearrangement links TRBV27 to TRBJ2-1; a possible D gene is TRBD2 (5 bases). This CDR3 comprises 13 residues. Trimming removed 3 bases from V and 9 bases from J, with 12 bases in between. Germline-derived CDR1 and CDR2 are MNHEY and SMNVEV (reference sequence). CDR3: CASSFGRGIEQFF. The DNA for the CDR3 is TGTGCCAGCAGTTTCGGACGGGGTATTGAGCAGTTCTTC.

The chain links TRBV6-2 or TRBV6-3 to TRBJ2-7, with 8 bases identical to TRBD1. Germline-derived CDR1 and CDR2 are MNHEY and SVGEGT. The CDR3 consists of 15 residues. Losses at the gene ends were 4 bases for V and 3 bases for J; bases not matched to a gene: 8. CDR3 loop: CASSFPGQAFYEQYF. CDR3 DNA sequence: TGTGCCAGCAGTTTTCCGGGACAGGCCTTCTACGAGCAGTACTTC.

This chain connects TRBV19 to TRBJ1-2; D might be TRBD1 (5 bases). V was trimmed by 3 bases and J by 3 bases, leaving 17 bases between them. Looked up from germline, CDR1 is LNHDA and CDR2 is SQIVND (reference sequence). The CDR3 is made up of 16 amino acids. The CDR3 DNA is TGTGCCAGTAGTATCCAGGGCAGCCGAGGGGACTATGGCTACACCTTC. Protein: CASSIQGSRGDYGYTF. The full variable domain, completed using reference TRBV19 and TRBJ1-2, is DGGITQSPKYLFRKEGQNVTLSCEQNLNHDAMYWYRQDPGQGLRLIYYSQIVNDFQKGDIAEGYSVSREKKESFPLTVTSAQKNPTAFYLCASSIQGSRGDYGYTFGSGTRLTVV.

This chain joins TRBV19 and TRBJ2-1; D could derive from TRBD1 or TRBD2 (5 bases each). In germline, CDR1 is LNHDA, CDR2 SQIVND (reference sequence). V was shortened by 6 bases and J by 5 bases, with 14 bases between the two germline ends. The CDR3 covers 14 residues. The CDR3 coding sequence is TGTGCCAGTAGCGGAAGGGACGGGAACAATGAGCAGTTCTTC. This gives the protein CASSGRDGNNEQFF.

The CDR3 DNA reads TGTGCCAGCAGACGACAGGGGGCGCGTAATTCACCCCTCCACTTT. Amino acids: CASRRQGARNSPLHF. The genes are TRBV7-2 and TRBJ1-6, with 10 bases that match TRBD1. This CDR3 has 15 residues. J was trimmed by 6 bases and V by 6 bases; bases with no gene match: 5. From germline, CDR1 is SGHTA and CDR2 FQGNSA.

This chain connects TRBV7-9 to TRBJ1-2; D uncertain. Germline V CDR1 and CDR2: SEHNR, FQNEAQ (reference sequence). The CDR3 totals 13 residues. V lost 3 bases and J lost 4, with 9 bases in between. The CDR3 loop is CASSFLAGYGYTF. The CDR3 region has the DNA TGTGCCAGCAGCTTTTTGGCGGGCTATGGCTACACCTTC.

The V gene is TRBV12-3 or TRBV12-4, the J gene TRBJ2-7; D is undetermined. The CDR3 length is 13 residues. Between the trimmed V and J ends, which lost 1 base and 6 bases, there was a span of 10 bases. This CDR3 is CASSLGALREQYF. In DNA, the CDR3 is TGTGCCAGCAGTTTAGGTGCCCTCCGCGAGCAGTACTTC.

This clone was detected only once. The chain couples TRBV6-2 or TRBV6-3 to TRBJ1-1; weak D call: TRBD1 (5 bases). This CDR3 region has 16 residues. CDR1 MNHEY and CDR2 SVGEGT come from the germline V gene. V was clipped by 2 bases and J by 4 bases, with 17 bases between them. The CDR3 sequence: CASSYIRQGWGTEAFF. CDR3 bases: TGTGCCAGCAGTTACATTCGGCAGGGTTGGGGCACTGAAGCTTTCTTT.

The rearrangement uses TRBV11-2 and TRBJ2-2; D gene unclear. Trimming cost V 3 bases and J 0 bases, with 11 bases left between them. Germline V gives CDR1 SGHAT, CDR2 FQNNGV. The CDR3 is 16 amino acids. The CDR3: CASSLIASANTGELFF. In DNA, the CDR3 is TGTGCCAGCAGCTTGATAGCCTCTGCGAACACCGGGGAGCTGTTTTTT.

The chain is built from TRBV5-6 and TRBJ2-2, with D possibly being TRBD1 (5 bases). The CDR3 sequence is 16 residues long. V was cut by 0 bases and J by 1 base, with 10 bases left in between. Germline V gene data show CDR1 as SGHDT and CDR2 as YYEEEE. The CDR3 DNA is TGTGCCAGCAGCTTGGGTGGGGCCGGGAACACCGGGGAGCTGTTTTTT. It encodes CASSLGGAGNTGELFF. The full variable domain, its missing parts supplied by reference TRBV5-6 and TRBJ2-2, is DAGVTQSPTHLIKTRGQQVTLRCSPKSGHDTVSWYQQALGQGPQFIFQYYEEEERQRGNFPDRFSGHQFPNYSSELNVNALLLGDSALYLCASSLGGAGNTGELFFGEGSRLTVL.

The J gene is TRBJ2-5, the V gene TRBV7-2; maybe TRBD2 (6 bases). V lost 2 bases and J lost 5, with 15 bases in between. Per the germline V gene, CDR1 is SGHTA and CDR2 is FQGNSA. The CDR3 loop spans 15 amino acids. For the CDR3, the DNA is TGTGCCAGCAGCTTAATCCCCCGGGGGTTCGAGACCCAGTACTTC. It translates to CASSLIPRGFETQYF.

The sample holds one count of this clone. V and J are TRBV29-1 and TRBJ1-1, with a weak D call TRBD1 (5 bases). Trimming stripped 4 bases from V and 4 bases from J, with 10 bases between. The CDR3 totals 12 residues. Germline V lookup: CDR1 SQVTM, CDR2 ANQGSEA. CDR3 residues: CSVARGTTEAFF. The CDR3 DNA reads TGCAGCGTTGCAAGAGGGACCACTGAAGCTTTCTTT.

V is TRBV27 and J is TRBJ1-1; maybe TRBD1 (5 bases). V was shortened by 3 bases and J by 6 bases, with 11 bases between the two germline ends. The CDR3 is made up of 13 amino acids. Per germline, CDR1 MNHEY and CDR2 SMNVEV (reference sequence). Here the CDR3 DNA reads TGTGCCAGCAGTTTCTGGGGGGAGCCTGAAGCTTTCTTT. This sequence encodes CASSFWGEPEAFF.

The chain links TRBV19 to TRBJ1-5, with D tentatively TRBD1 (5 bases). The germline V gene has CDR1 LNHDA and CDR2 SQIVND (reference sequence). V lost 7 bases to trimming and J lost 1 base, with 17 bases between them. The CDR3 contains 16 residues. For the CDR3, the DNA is TGTGCCAGTATTACCTCCGGGGCGATGAGCAATCAGCCCCAGCATTTT. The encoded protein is CASITSGAMSNQPQHF.

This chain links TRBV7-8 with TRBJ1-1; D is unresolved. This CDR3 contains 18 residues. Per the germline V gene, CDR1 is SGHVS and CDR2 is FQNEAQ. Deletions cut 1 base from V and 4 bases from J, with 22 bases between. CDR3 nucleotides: TGTGCCAGCAGCTTAGGGGATCCGGCAGGAGGGTTGAGCACTGAAGCTTTCTTT. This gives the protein CASSLGDPAGGLSTEAFF.